This T cell receptor (beta chain) was observed in a study of T cells in Graves' hyperthyroidism and ophthalmopathy. RNA transcripts yielded amplified TCR beta CDR3 regions. Initially, a first-round RT-PCR of the TCR CDR3 employed the HTBI primer set. One entry per CDR3 protein results from TCRdb running MiXCR on the multiplex PCR reads. This table holds 360,000 or so distinct CDR3 sequences, about a fifth found once. This clonotype appeared a few times. The antigen remains unidentified. The V gene's germline CDR1 is SGHNT and CDR2 YYREEE (reference sequence). The length of the CDR3 is 17 residues. The ends lost 5 bases at V and 1 base at J; junction bases unmatched: 10. General study points: Model-based prediction identified ophthalmopathy a median 6.5 months prior to its onset.

The gene calls are TRBV5-4 and TRBJ2-4; 9 positions agree with TRBD1. The clonotype comes from a woman under 30 with Graves' hyperthyroidism. The sequenced material came from blood. The CDR3 sequence is CASSSVFGQGAKNIQYF. The CDR3 DNA reads as TGTGCCAGCAGTTCTGTATTCGGACAGGGGGCCAAAAACATTCAGTACTTC.